What follows are 14 T cell receptor beta chains derived from one specimen sequenced in a study of CD8+ T cells in alopecia areata. TCR sequencing used cDNA made by reverse transcription of extracted RNA. Method: immunoSEQ multiplex PCR; TCRdb's copy keeps in-frame clones and lacks some. Of some 190,000 clones in the sample, 51% were seen once. Noted treatment: oral pan-JAK inhibitor, 5-10 mg twice daily. The source was CD8+ T cells sorted from blood, collected at roughly week 52, from a patient treated with tofacitinib. These receptors all come from a human donor with alopecia areata.

The J gene is TRBJ1-2, the V gene TRBV5-4; TRBD1 matches at 10 bases. CDR1 is SGHNT and CDR2 is YYREEE in the germline V gene (reference sequence). The V gene end was trimmed by 2 bases and the J gene end by 3 bases; junction bases not matched to a gene: 10. The CDR3 consists of 17 residues. The CDR3 spells CASSLRTGGFTDYGYTF. CDR3 bases: TGTGCCAGCAGCTTAAGGACAGGGGGATTTACGGACTATGGCTACACCTTC.

The chain couples TRBV13 to TRBJ2-5, with a weak D call TRBD1 (6 bases). Trimming took 5 bases from V and 1 from J, leaving 8 bases between them. This CDR3 comprises 13 residues. CDR1 and CDR2 (germline): PRHDT, FYEKMQ (reference sequence). The CDR3 nucleotides are TGTGCCAGCAGCAGGGACATCCAAGAGACCCAGTACTTC. This gives the protein CASSRDIQETQYF.

This clone has only a few counts. The chain recombines TRBV5-5 with TRBJ1-1, with no clear D. The CDR3 runs 13 residues. Germline CDR1 is SGHKS and CDR2 is YYEKEE (reference sequence). Trimming cost V 4 bases and J 2 bases, with 9 bases left between them. In DNA, the CDR3 is TGTGCCAGCAGCCCCCATACAAACACTGAAGCTTTCTTT. This sequence encodes CASSPHTNTEAFF.

This clone occurred a few times. This CDR3 reads CASSLREQAYEQYF. The DNA for the CDR3 is TGCGCCAGCAGCTTGAGGGAACAAGCCTACGAGCAGTACTTC. The chain joins TRBV5-1 to TRBJ2-7, with D unresolved. The CDR3 runs to 14 residues. Germline V gene lookup returns CDR1 SGHRS and CDR2 YFSETQ. V dropped 1 base and J dropped 2 bases, with 10 bases sitting between them. The variable domain in full, with the rest retrieved from reference TRBV5-1 and TRBJ2-7, is KAGVTQTPRYLIKTRGQQVTLSCSPISGHRSVSWYQQTPGQGLQFLFEYFSETQRNKGNFPGRFSGRQFSNSRSEMNVSTLELGDSALYLCASSLREQAYEQYFGPGTRLTVT.

This clone was detected a few times. The chain uses TRBV9 and TRBJ1-4, with unresolved D. This CDR3 has 15 residues. Germline-derived CDR1 and CDR2 are SGDLS and YYNGEE. The V gene lost 0 bases and the J gene lost 0 bases, with 6 bases spanning the gap. As DNA, the CDR3 is TGTGCCAGCAGCGTAGCCCCCACAACTAATGAAAAACTGTTTTTT. Protein sequence: CASSVAPTTNEKLFF.

This clone was seen only a few times. The chain carries TRBV29-1 and TRBJ2-2; possible D gene TRBD2, 5 bases. This CDR3 region has 14 residues. In germline, CDR1 is SQVTM, CDR2 ANQGSEA. Trimming took off 3 bases at V and 4 bases at J, with 12 bases between the two ends. The CDR3 nucleotides are TGCAGCGTTGAGAGCCTCAGCGGCACCGGGGAGCTGTTTTTT. Translating it yields CSVESLSGTGELFF.

J is TRBJ1-1 and V is TRBV7-2; D call uncertain. Trimming took 5 bases from V and 1 from J, leaving 8 bases between them. Germline CDR1 reads SGHTA; CDR2 reads FQGNSA. CDR3 length equals 13 residues. This chain's CDR3 is CASSASWNTEAFF. In nucleotides, the CDR3 is TGTGCCAGCAGCGCCTCATGGAACACTGAAGCTTTCTTT.

This rearrangement joins TRBV5-6 to TRBJ1-1; possibly TRBD1 for D (6 bases). Trimming shortened V by 4 bases and J by 1 base, and 8 bases separated the two germline ends. Germline CDR1 SGHDT, CDR2 YYEEEE. The CDR3 runs to 13 residues. The CDR3 DNA sequence: TGTGCCAGCAGCCGGGGGCCGAACACTGAAGCTTTCTTT. It encodes CASSRGPNTEAFF.

The chain joins TRBV11-2 to TRBJ2-2, with D possibly TRBD2 on 5 matching bases. This CDR3 is built from 15 residues. The germline V gene encodes CDR1 SGHAT and CDR2 FQNNGV. The V end lost 8 bases, the J end lost 6 bases, and 19 bases lay between the germline ends. The CDR3 DNA reads TGTGCCAGCGAGGTCCAAATAGGAGGCCCCGGGGAGCTGTTTTTT. Translated, it gives CASEVQIGGPGELFF.

V and J are TRBV2 and TRBJ2-5; D might be TRBD1 or TRBD2, each matching 5 bases. The V gene lost 4 bases and the J gene lost 5 bases, with 14 bases spanning the gap. Germline CDR1 SNHLY, CDR2 FYNNEI. CDR3 length: 14 amino acids. CDR3: CASSGDESWETQYF. CDR3 nucleotide sequence: TGTGCCAGCAGTGGGGACGAATCCTGGGAGACCCAGTACTTC.

This clone was seen a handful of times. The chain combines TRBV5-1 with TRBJ2-1; D is possibly TRBD2 (6 bases). Germline assignment: CDR1 SGHRS and CDR2 YFSETQ. CDR3 size: 14 residues. Trimming cost V 2 bases and J 9 bases, with 15 bases left between them. The CDR3 spells CASSFFGGDGEQFF. CDR3 coding DNA: TGCGCCAGCAGCTTCTTCGGGGGAGATGGTGAGCAGTTCTTC. Using reference TRBV5-1 and TRBJ2-1 for the parts outside the CDR3, the full variable domain is KAGVTQTPRYLIKTRGQQVTLSCSPISGHRSVSWYQQTPGQGLQFLFEYFSETQRNKGNFPGRFSGRQFSNSRSEMNVSTLELGDSALYLCASSFFGGDGEQFFGPGTRLTVL.

The chain combines TRBV13 with TRBJ2-3, with D possibly being TRBD1 (5 bases). This CDR3 region has 12 residues. Trimming shortened V by 1 base and J by 6 bases, and 5 bases separated the two germline ends. Germline CDR1 is PRHDT and CDR2 is FYEKMQ (reference sequence). The CDR3 region is CASSLDRDTQYF. The CDR3 DNA sequence: TGTGCCAGCAGCTTAGACAGGGATACGCAGTATTTT.

J is TRBJ2-7 and V is TRBV2; weak D call: TRBD1 (6 bases). The V gene lost 4 bases and the J gene lost 5 bases, with 12 bases spanning the gap. CDR1 and CDR2 from the germline V gene are SNHLY and FYNNEI. The CDR3 has 13 residues. CDR3 DNA: TGTGCCAGCAGTGCACAGGGTTTCAACGAGCAGTACTTC. Protein product: CASSAQGFNEQYF. The entire variable domain, with the rest obtained from reference TRBV2 and TRBJ2-7, is as follows: EPEVTQTPSHQVTQMGQEVILRCVPISNHLYFYWYRQILGQKVEFLVSFYNNEISEKSEIFDDQFSVERPDGSNFTLKIRSTKLEDSAMYFCASSAQGFNEQYFGPGTRLTVT.

The chain is built from TRBV5-1 and TRBJ1-1, with D hard to call. The V and J ends lost 0 bases and 2 bases respectively, with 11 bases between them. This CDR3 spans 15 amino acids. CDR1 is SGHRS and CDR2 is YFSETQ in the germline V gene. This CDR3 reads CASSLGLWGNTEAFF. The DNA for the CDR3 is TGCGCCAGCAGCTTGGGACTTTGGGGTAACACTGAAGCTTTCTTT.